The rows below give T cell receptor beta chains drawn from one sample of a study of PD-L1 blockade in urothelial cancer. Sequenced by immunoSEQ multiplex PCR; TCRdb stores in-frame clones only, minus some. The sample lists 50,000 to 55,000 clones, approximately 80% occurring once. The input for sequencing was PBMCs, taken around atezolizumab (anti-PD-L1) treatment. The receptors derive from a man between 65 and 79 years old with urothelial cancer. CDR3s include the opening cysteine and the closing phenylalanine or tryptophan. D genes are given only for firm matches. The size entry is marked missing in some rows and otherwise reads once, few, many or a size class.

clone_size d_call cdr3_length v_call cdr3_aa
few TRBD1 13 TRBV10-3 CAITDRGAGELFF
once TRBD1 17 TRBV5-4 CASRSQAGQGTTDTQYF
- - 12 TRBV5-4 CASSPPAGEAFF
- - 14 TRBV5-6 CAISRAGATYEQYF
few - 14 TRBV27 CASSLGQSPRGYTF
- TRBD2 14 TRBV27 CASRGGGAIGELFF
- TRBD1 16 TRBV5-1 CASSLLPGQPNYGYTF
once TRBD2 15 TRBV7-2 CASSLEGGGAYEQYF
once - 16 TRBV9 CASSVGVLEGDTEAFF
- TRBD2 17 TRBV13 CASSLVGLAGHTDTQYF
- - 12 TRBV30 CAWSVARDKQFF
few TRBD2 14 TRBV19 CATQAGAGTGELFF
- - 14 TRBV19 CASSIYGAGNTIYF
- TRBD1 15 TRBV10-3 CAISESDRINQPQHF
- TRBD1 15 TRBV19 CASSGFGTGNTEAFF
- - 15 TRBV5-6 CASSLGPSSGNTIYF
few TRBD2 17 TRBV11-2 CASSLTSGGASTGELFF
few TRBD1 14 TRBV30 CAWSGTGTLGEQFF
- TRBD2 17 TRBV19 CASSIIAGGGAINEQFF
once - 16 TRBV7-2 CASSTFVLSASHGYTF
- - 16 TRBV7-2 CASSLGRAAQRDEQFF
- TRBD1 15 TRBV4-2 CASSPTQSTGYGYTF
few TRBD1 17 TRBV4-1 CASSQPIGTGREETQYF
- TRBD1 17 TRBV2 CASSVGFRTGGPDTQYF
- TRBD1 15 TRBV6-1 CASSELYRGENGYTF
- - 14 TRBV7-2 CASSLTGLGEKLFF
- - 15 TRBV4-3 CASSQSGTRNNEQFF
- - 16 TRBV5-3 CARSHLTGIKKYEQYF
few TRBD2 18 TRBV29-1 CSATSPSGLAGSYNEQFF
once - 14 TRBV25-1 CASSESKTIYEQYF
- - 15 TRBV19 CASTEPGGANTEAFF
few - 12 TRBV5-4 CASSVQQETQYF
few TRBD1 12 TRBV6-1 CASSRGPNEQYF
few - 12 TRBV19 CALRVSNTEAFF
- - 13 TRBV19 CATRNRGTGELFF
- - 15 TRBV27 CASSPRGTPGNTIYF
few - 14 TRBV5-1 CASSLVGEDTEAFF
once - 14 TRBV2 CASSPLTPETEAFF
- - 12 TRBV2 CASKDSQKSAFF
- TRBD2 15 TRBV5-1 CASNQLAGVAGELFF
few - 16 TRBV27 CASSFLRGGANYGYTF
- TRBD1 15 TRBV4-2 CASSQLQGAPYEQYF
few - 14 TRBV5-1 CASSLGMGQETQYF
- - 17 TRBV1 CTSSQPPLIQANYGYTF
- - 15 TRBV7-8 CASSLLSSSSYEQYF
- - 16 TRBV28 CASRFAQGRGYNEQFF
- TRBD1 16 TRBV4-3 CASSQEGQVYNSPLHF
once TRBD1 15 TRBV28 CASKSIGTGALEQYF
- - 13 TRBV5-5 CASSLAPRNEQFF
many - 15 TRBV5-1 CASSYGGAVGYGYTF